Following are 9 T cell receptor beta chains from one sample sequenced in a study of breast tumors, draining lymph nodes, adjacent tissues. The lymph nodes were axillary draining lymph nodes from breast cancer patients. TCRdb recomputed calls from the multiplex PCR reads with MiXCR, one row per CDR3 protein. In the table there are approximately 300,000 distinct CDR3 sequences, over 30% of which are singletons. Sequences were obtained from axillary lymph node tissue. All receptors come from a female donor with breast cancer. Some clones in this sample may be carry-over from other donors' samples.

A few counts support this clonotype. The V call is TRBV28, the J call TRBJ2-1; D call uncertain. The CDR3 is made up of 12 amino acids. Germline CDR1 MDHEN, CDR2 SYDVKM. Between the trimmed V and J ends, which lost 2 bases and 9 bases, there was a span of 8 bases. The CDR3 loop is CASSLRWGEQFF. The DNA for the CDR3 is TGTGCCAGCAGTTTAAGGTGGGGTGAGCAGTTCTTC.

This clonotype was counted ten times or more. The V call is TRBV24-1, the J call TRBJ2-1, with 14 bases identical to TRBD2. Germline V lookup: CDR1 KGHDR, CDR2 SFDVKD. With V trimmed by 5 bases and J by 10 bases, 15 bases remained unmatched. The length of the CDR3 is 18 residues. The CDR3 DNA follows: TGTGCCACCAGTGCGTGGGGGGAGGGACTAGCGGGAGCCTCAGAGCAGTTCTTC. Translated: CATSAWGEGLAGASEQFF.

This clonotype occurred a few times. The chain joins TRBV12-3 or TRBV12-4 to TRBJ2-1; a weak D match, TRBD2 (6 bases). This CDR3 region has 11 residues. Trimming removed 7 bases from V and 9 bases from J, with 10 bases in between. CDR3 sequence reads: CASKVGGEQFF. Here the CDR3 DNA reads TGTGCCAGCAAAGTGGGGGGTGAGCAGTTCTTC.

A remark on this clonotype: This clone may be a read error of a much larger clone one base away. This rearrangement joins TRBV12-3 or TRBV12-4 to TRBJ2-5, with 11 bases lining up with TRBD2. The CDR3 has 17 residues. V gave up 3 bases and J gave up 4 bases; unmatched junction bases: 10. This CDR3 reads CASSFRLAGTSGETQYF. Written as DNA, the CDR3 is TGTGCCAGCAGTTTCCGACTAGCGGGAACGTCGGGAGAGACCCAGTACTTC.

Remarks on this clonotype: Just one base apart from a much larger clone, this may be a read error. The rearrangement joins TRBV12-3 or TRBV12-4 to TRBJ1-5; weak D call: TRBD1 (6 bases). The CDR3 length is 12 residues. V was clipped by 7 bases and J by 9 bases, with 13 bases between them. Here the CDR3 reads CASTFSQGPQHF. DNA for the CDR3: TGTGCCAGCACTTTTTCACAGGGGCCCCAGCATTTT.

There are many counts of this clonotype. The rearrangement joins TRBV7-8 to TRBJ2-7; D may be TRBD1 (6 bases). CDR1 and CDR2 (germline): SGHVS, FQNEAQ. The CDR3 runs 13 residues. The V gene lost 4 bases and the J gene lost 9 bases, with 16 bases spanning the gap. This CDR3 reads CASSSRQDLGQYF. CDR3 coding DNA: TGTGCCAGCAGCTCAAGACAGGACCTAGGGCAGTACTTC.

This clonotype occurred many times. The V call is TRBV2, the J call TRBJ1-5; perhaps TRBD1 as D (6 bases). Between the trimmed V and J ends, which lost 3 bases and 3 bases, there was a span of 12 bases. CDR3 length equals 15 residues. The germline CDR1 and CDR2 sequences are SNHLY and FYNNEI. The CDR3 loop reads CASSEGRGNNQPQHF. The DNA of the CDR3 is TGTGCCAGCAGTGAGGGCAGGGGTAACAATCAGCCCCAGCATTTT.

There are many counts of this clonotype. V usage is TRBV29-1 and J usage is TRBJ2-2; 12 bases fit TRBD2. Germline CDR1 and CDR2: SQVTM and ANQGSEA. Trimming cost V 4 bases and J 5 bases; bases outside gene matches: 5. The CDR3 has 15 amino acids. DNA of the CDR3: TGCAGCGTTGGACTAGCGGGAGTAAAAACCGGGGAGCTGTTTTTT. Its protein product is CSVGLAGVKTGELFF.

This clonotype was counted ten times or more. V is TRBV5-1 and J is TRBJ2-7, with 7 bases fitting TRBD1. Germline lookup yields CDR1 SGHRS and CDR2 YFSETQ. This CDR3 comprises 14 residues. The ends lost 2 bases at V and 3 bases at J; junction bases unmatched: 5. The chain's CDR3 is CASSLKGADYEQYF. The CDR3 DNA reads as TGCGCCAGCAGCTTAAAGGGGGCGGACTACGAGCAGTACTTC.